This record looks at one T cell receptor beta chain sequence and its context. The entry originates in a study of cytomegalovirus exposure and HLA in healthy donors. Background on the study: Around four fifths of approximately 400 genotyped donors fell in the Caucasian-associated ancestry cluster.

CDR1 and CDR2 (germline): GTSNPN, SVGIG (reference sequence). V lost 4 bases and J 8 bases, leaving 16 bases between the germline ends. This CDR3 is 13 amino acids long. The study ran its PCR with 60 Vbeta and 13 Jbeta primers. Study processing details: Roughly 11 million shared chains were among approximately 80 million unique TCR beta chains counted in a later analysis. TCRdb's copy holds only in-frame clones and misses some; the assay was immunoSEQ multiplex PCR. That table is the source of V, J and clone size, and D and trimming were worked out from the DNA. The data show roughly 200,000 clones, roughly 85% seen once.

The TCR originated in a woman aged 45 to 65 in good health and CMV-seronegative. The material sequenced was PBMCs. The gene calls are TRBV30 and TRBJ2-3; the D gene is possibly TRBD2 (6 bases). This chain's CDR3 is CAWNAGMGSTQYF. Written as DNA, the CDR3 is TGTGCCTGGAACGCGGGGATGGGGAGTACGCAGTATTTT.